This entry lists 5 T cell receptor beta chains sequenced from one sample in a study of blood T cell repertoires in COVID-19. Assay used: immunoSEQ multiplex PCR; TCRdb lists only in-frame clones, some missing. The sample consists of about 230,000 clones, nearly 90% of them appearing once. The sequenced sample was PBMCs or T cells enriched from blood (not recorded which). The receptors were gathered from a woman in her 30s with acute COVID-19.

This clone appeared a single time. The chain combines TRBV12-5 with TRBJ2-1; 9 bases match TRBD2. The germline CDR1 and CDR2 sequences are LGHNT and FRNRAP. The CDR3 loop spans 17 amino acids. The V and J ends lost 2 bases and 9 bases, in that order; junction bases with no gene match: 14. The CDR3 loop is CASGLTLTGTSKCEQFF. The CDR3 region has the DNA TGTGCTAGTGGTTTGACCCTTACCGGGACTAGCAAGTGTGAGCAGTTCTTC.

This rearrangement joins TRBV30 to TRBJ2-3, with a possible D match to TRBD2 (5 bases). The V and J ends lost 0 bases and 8 bases respectively, with 21 bases between them. The CDR3 is made up of 16 amino acids. Germline lookup yields CDR1 GTSNPN and CDR2 SVGIG (reference sequence). CDR3 bases: TGTGCCTGGAGTGTACTCCGGACTGTATCGGAGGCTACGCAGTATTTT. It codes for CAWSVLRTVSEATQYF.

The rearrangement links TRBV19 to TRBJ1-4, with a tentative D call TRBD1 (5 bases). Trimming took 10 bases from V and 8 from J, leaving 20 bases between them. Germline V gene lookup returns CDR1 LNHDA and CDR2 SQIVND (reference sequence). The CDR3 extends over 14 amino acids. The CDR3 spells CATTNGGSEEKLFF. CDR3 coding DNA: TGTGCCACCACCAATGGGGGGTCGGAAGAAAAACTGTTTTTT.

V and J are TRBV7-2 and TRBJ1-5, with D tentatively TRBD1 (6 bases). The CDR3 has 15 amino acids. Germline CDR1 and CDR2: SGHTA and FQGNSA. Trimming removed 5 bases at V and 4 bases at J, with 15 bases between. CDR3 DNA sequence: TGTGCCAGCAGCCAGGGGCGGGAGAGGAATCAGCCCCAGCATTTT. It translates to CASSQGRERNQPQHF.

The chain has TRBV10-1 and TRBJ2-1; 11 bases fit TRBD2. The trim removed 2 bases at V and 3 bases at J, leaving 6 bases unmatched. Germline V gene lookup returns CDR1 WNHNN and CDR2 SYGVQD (reference sequence). CDR3 size: 17 residues. The DNA of the CDR3 is TGCGCCAGCAGTGAGGTTAGCGGGGGGGCCAGCTACAATGAGCAGTTCTTC. This sequence encodes CASSEVSGGASYNEQFF.